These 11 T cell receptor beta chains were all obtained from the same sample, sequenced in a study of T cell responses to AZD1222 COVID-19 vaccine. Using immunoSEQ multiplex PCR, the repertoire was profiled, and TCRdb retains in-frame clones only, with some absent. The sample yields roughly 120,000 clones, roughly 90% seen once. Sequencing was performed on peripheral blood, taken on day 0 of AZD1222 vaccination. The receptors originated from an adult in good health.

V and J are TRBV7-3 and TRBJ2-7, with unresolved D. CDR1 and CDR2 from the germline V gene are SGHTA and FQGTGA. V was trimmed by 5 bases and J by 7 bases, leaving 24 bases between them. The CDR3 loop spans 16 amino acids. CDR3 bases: TGTGCCAGCAGCAAGAGGACGGGTTTAAACGTGGGGGAGCAGTACTTC. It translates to CASSKRTGLNVGEQYF.

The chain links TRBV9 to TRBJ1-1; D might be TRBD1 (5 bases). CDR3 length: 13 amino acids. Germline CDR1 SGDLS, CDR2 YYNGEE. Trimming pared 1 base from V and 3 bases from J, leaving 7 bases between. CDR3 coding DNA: TGTGCCAGCAGCGTAAGACAGTACACTGAAGCTTTCTTT. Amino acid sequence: CASSVRQYTEAFF.

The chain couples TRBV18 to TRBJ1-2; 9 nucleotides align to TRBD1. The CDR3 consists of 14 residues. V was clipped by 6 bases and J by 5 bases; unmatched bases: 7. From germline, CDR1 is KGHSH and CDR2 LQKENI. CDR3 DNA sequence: TGTGCCAGCTCTTCGGACAGGGGAGGGTATGGCTACACCTTC. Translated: CASSSDRGGYGYTF.

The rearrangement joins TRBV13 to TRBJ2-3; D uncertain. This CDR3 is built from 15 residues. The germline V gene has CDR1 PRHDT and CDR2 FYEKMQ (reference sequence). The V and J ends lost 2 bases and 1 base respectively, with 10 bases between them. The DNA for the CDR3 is TGTGCCAGCAGCTTATTTTTGCAGGGCACAGATACGCAGTATTTT. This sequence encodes CASSLFLQGTDTQYF. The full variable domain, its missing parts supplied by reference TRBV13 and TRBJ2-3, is AAGVIQSPRHLIKEKRETATLKCYPIPRHDTVYWYQQGPGQDPQFLISFYEKMQSDKGSIPDRFSAQQFSDYHSELNMSSLELGDSALYFCASSLFLQGTDTQYFGPGTRLTVL.

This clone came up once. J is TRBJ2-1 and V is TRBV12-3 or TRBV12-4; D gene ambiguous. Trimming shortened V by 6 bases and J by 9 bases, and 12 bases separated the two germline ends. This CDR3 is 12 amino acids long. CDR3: CASSLFGGEQFF. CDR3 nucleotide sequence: TGTGCCAGCAGCCTCTTTGGCGGTGAGCAGTTCTTC.

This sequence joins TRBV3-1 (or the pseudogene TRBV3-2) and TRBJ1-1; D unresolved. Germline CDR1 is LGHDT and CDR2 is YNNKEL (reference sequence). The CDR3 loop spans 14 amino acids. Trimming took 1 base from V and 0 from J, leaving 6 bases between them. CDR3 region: CASSQVDLNTEAFF. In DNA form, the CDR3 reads TGTGCCAGCAGCCAAGTCGACCTGAACACTGAAGCTTTCTTT.

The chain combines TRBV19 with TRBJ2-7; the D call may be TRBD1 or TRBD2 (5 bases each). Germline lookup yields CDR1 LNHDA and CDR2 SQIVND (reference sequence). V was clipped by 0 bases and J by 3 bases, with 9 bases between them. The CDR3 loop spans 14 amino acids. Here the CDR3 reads CASSIDGAGYEQYF. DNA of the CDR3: TGTGCCAGTAGTATAGATGGGGCGGGCTACGAGCAGTACTTC. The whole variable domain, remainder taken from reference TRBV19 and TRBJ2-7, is DGGITQSPKYLFRKEGQNVTLSCEQNLNHDAMYWYRQDPGQGLRLIYYSQIVNDFQKGDIAEGYSVSREKKESFPLTVTSAQKNPTAFYLCASSIDGAGYEQYFGPGTRLTVT.

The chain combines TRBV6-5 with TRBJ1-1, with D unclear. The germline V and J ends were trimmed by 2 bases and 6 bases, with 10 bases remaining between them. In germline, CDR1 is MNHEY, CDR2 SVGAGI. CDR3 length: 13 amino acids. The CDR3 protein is CASSYPSGSEAFF. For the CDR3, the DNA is TGTGCCAGCAGTTACCCAAGTGGGTCTGAAGCTTTCTTT.

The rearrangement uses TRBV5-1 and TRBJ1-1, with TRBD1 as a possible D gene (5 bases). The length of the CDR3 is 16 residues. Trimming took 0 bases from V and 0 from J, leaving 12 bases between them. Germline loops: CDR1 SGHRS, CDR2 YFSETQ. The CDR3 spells CASSLGRGNMNTEAFF. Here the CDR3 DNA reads TGCGCCAGCAGCTTGGGGAGGGGAAACATGAACACTGAAGCTTTCTTT.

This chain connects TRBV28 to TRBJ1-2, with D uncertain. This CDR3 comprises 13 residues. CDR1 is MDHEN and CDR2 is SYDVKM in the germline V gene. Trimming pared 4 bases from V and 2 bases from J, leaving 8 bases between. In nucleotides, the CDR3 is TGTGCCAGCAGTTCGGTTGCCAACTATGGCTACACCTTC. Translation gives CASSSVANYGYTF.

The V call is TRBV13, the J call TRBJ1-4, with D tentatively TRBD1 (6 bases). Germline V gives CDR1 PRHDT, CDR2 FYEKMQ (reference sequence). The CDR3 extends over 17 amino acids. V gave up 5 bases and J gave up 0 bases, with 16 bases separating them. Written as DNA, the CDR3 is TGTGCCAGCAGCAGGAAGACGGGGGCCGCAACTAATGAAAAACTGTTTTTT. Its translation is CASSRKTGAATNEKLFF.